This T cell receptor (beta chain) was documented in a study of T cells after yellow fever vaccination. Study context: Preparation of fractions with low cell numbers was performed using SMART-Seq v4 Ultra Low Input.

The authors made TCR cDNA by 5'RACE template switching, adding a universal primer site and UMIs. TCRdb re-called the 5' RACE reads with MiXCR, one entry per CDR3 protein. The sample records 350,000 to 450,000 distinct CDR3 sequences, over 5% being singletons. Trimming stripped 5 bases from V and 9 bases from J, with 9 bases between. Per the germline V gene, CDR1 is SGHRS and CDR2 is YFSETQ. CDR3 length: 11 amino acids. Notes on this clonotype: Its antigen is unidentified.

Study observations and caveats: Clones from primary vaccination mostly reappeared after the booster (about 97% CD4, roughly 87% CD8). It was the secondary response that reached its peak faster, day 5 versus 15, but it was weaker.

The chain links TRBV5-1 to TRBJ2-1, with a weak D call TRBD2 (5 bases). The sequence was collected from a man younger than 40 who received the YFV17D yellow fever vaccine. Specimen: PBMCs, collected 5 days after the yellow fever booster vaccination. The CDR3 loop is CASRAEAEQFF. The CDR3 DNA follows: TGCGCCAGCAGAGCGGAGGCTGAGCAGTTCTTC.